This record covers a single T cell receptor beta chain. This sample is part of a study of monozygotic twins with inflammatory bowel disease. The CDR3 has 13 amino acids. Germline values: CDR1 DFQATT, CDR2 SNEGSKA (reference sequence). For each CDR3 protein, TCRdb gives one entry from its re-call of the 5' RACE reads, without DNA. The sample has 300,000 to 400,000 distinct CDR3 sequences. The chain carries TRBV20-1 and TRBJ2-2. The origin of this receptor is a human donor with ulcerative colitis or Crohn's disease, or a healthy co-twin of an affected twin (not recorded which). The sample comprised blood. The CDR3 sequence: CSAPDANTGELFF.